This T cell receptor beta chain was identified in a study of OX40 agonist ivuxolimab in advanced cancers. On the study more broadly: Among those enrolled, mean age was 60 years (range roughly 20 to 80) and approximately 83% were male.

Profiling relied on immunoSEQ multiplex PCR, and the TCRdb table lists in-frame clones only, not all of them. The sample lists roughly 71,000 clones, around 84% occurring once. Comments on this clone: Its antigen remains unidentified.

Whole-study findings and limits: There were also nonresponders showing low normalized T-cell clonal expansion.

The CDR3 runs 14 residues. V was pared by 9 bases and J by 1 base, with 2 bases of the junction left unmatched. CDR1 is SEHNR, CDR2 FQNEAQ, per germline (reference sequence). Sequenced material: CD4+ or CD8+ T cells sorted from blood, taken in a trial of the OX40 agonist ivuxolimab. This sequence was found in an adult with an advanced solid tumor such as melanoma, head and neck, liver or kidney cancer. This rearrangement joins TRBV7-9 to TRBJ2-1; 11 bases agree with TRBD2. CDR3 sequence: CASPSGRSYNEQFF. CDR3 DNA: TGTGCCAGTCCTAGCGGGAGGTCCTACAATGAGCAGTTCTTC. Full variable domain (missing parts from reference TRBV7-9 and TRBJ2-1): DTGVSQNPRHKITKRGQNVTFRCDPISEHNRLYWYRQTLGQGPEFLTYFQNEAQLEKSRLLSDRFSAERPKGSFSTLEIQRTEQGDSAMYLCASPSGRSYNEQFFGPGTRLTVL.